These 24 T cell receptor beta chains originate from one sample sequenced in a study of vaccination effects on CD4 cells after COVID-19. This table comes from immunoSEQ multiplex PCR, and its TCRdb copy is limited to in-frame clones, with some not included. The table includes 22,000 or so clones, around 75% detected once. Sequencing in the ViraFEST assay came after antigen-specific CD4+ T cells had been expanded with viral peptide pools, which were used to stimulate PBMC. Culture lasted 10 days before CD4+ T cell isolation. PCR-confirmed SARS-CoV-2 infection occurred in the person between March and December 2020. Antigens for these TCRs are unknown. The material was CD4+ T cells from PBMCs cultured with a peptide pool, obtained before COVID-19 vaccination. These TCRs come from a human donor who had a prior SARS-CoV-2 infection.

In its sample, this clone was seen once. The rearrangement uses TRBV7-3 and TRBJ2-7, with a possible D match to TRBD1 (6 bases). The CDR3 contains 14 residues. V was trimmed by 0 bases and J by 7 bases, leaving 13 bases between them. From germline, CDR1 is SGHTA and CDR2 FQGTGA. CDR3 region: CASSLTWPQGEQYF. The CDR3 bases are TGTGCCAGCAGCTTAACCTGGCCTCAGGGGGAGCAGTACTTC.

The chain is built from TRBV29-1 and TRBJ2-3; possible D gene TRBD1, 6 bases. V lost 6 bases to trimming and J lost 3 bases, with 13 bases between them. Germline V gives CDR1 SQVTM, CDR2 ANQGSEA. The CDR3 has 13 amino acids. CDR3 in DNA: TGCAGCGTGGCACAGGGTGGGACAGATACGCAGTATTTT. Translating gives CSVAQGGTDTQYF.

The J gene is TRBJ2-3, the V gene TRBV5-4; 10 bases fit TRBD2. Per germline, CDR1 SGHNT and CDR2 YYREEE (reference sequence). The CDR3 extends over 15 amino acids. The CDR3 is CAYNLGGLAGDTQYF. CDR3 sequence (DNA): TGTGCTTATAATCTAGGGGGGCTAGCGGGGGACACGCAGTATTTT.

V gene TRBV9 combines with J gene TRBJ2-7, with a weak D call TRBD2 (5 bases). The CDR3 is 15 residues long. The V and J ends lost 0 bases and 2 bases respectively, with 12 bases between them. CDR1 SGDLS and CDR2 YYNGEE come from the germline V gene. The CDR3 DNA is TGTGCCAGCAGCGTAGTTGCTAGCCCGGCCTACGAGCAGTACTTC. Residues: CASSVVASPAYEQYF.

This clone was seen a few times. The gene calls are TRBV9 and TRBJ1-2, with D possibly being TRBD1 (6 bases). Deletions cut 4 bases from V and 5 bases from J, with 12 bases between. The germline V gene has CDR1 SGDLS and CDR2 YYNGEE. The CDR3 spans 13 residues. The CDR3 DNA reads TGTGCCAGCAGCTCCGAGGGGGGGTATGGCTACACCTTC. Its translation: CASSSEGGYGYTF.

This clone was counted a single time. The gene calls are TRBV6-6 and TRBJ1-1; D gene uncertain. The CDR3 has 14 residues. Germline V gene lookup returns CDR1 MNHNY and CDR2 SVGAGI (reference sequence). V lost 0 bases and J 6 bases, leaving 11 bases between the germline ends. CDR3 sequence: CASSYSGPRAEAFF. CDR3 bases: TGTGCCAGCAGTTACTCCGGACCGAGGGCTGAAGCTTTCTTT.

V is TRBV5-1 and J is TRBJ2-1; TRBD2 matches at 12 bases. This CDR3 is built from 14 residues. The germline CDR1 and CDR2 sequences are SGHRS and YFSETQ. The J segment lost 9 bases and the V segment lost 1 base, leaving 2 bases of the junction unmatched. The CDR3 sequence is CASSLLAGGAEQFF. CDR3 nucleotide sequence: TGCGCCAGCAGCTTGCTAGCGGGAGGGGCTGAGCAGTTCTTC.

The CDR3 spells CASSGAMEQYF. For the CDR3, the DNA is TGTGCCAGCAGTGGGGCTATGGAGCAGTACTTC. The V and J genes are TRBV2 and TRBJ2-7; D remains ambiguous. Germline loops: CDR1 SNHLY, CDR2 FYNNEI. The CDR3 runs 11 residues. V shed 4 bases and J shed 7 bases, with 8 bases lying between them.

The rearrangement uses TRBV27 and TRBJ2-1; 8 bases map to TRBD2. From germline, CDR1 is MNHEY and CDR2 SMNVEV (reference sequence). This CDR3 has 17 residues. J was trimmed by 5 bases and V by 3 bases; bases with no gene match: 12. Here the CDR3 DNA reads TGTGCCAGCAGTTTCGGGGTTTATCCTAGCGGGCACAATGAGCAGTTCTTC. Its protein product is CASSFGVYPSGHNEQFF.

This clone has more than one count but fewer than ten. V gene TRBV28 combines with J gene TRBJ1-2, with 8 bases fitting TRBD1. Germline trimming cut 5 bases from V and 4 bases from J; bases unmatched to any gene: 6. This CDR3 has 14 residues. The V gene's germline CDR1 is MDHEN and CDR2 SYDVKM. The CDR3 DNA follows: TGTGCCAGCAGTCTTCAACAGGGGGGCTATGGCTACACCTTC. This sequence encodes CASSLQQGGYGYTF.

V is TRBV6-4 and J is TRBJ2-4, with D hard to call. The germline CDR1 and CDR2 sequences are MRHNA and SNTAGT. Trimming stripped 4 bases from V and 1 base from J, with 17 bases between. The CDR3 extends over 17 amino acids. The CDR3 DNA reads as TGTGCCAGCAGTGCTCCCCCTAGGCCGGTCGCCAAAAACATTCAGTACTTC. Translation: CASSAPPRPVAKNIQYF.

This chain uses TRBV19 with TRBJ2-2; possibly TRBD1 for D (6 bases). Per germline, CDR1 LNHDA and CDR2 SQIVND (reference sequence). The length of the CDR3 is 15 residues. Between the trimmed V and J ends, which lost 3 bases and 5 bases, there was a span of 13 bases. CDR3 residues: CASSIPSGDTGELFF. CDR3 bases: TGTGCCAGTAGTATCCCCTCAGGGGATACCGGGGAGCTGTTTTTT.

J is TRBJ2-2 and V is TRBV24-1, with TRBD2 matching over 7 bases. V gave up 2 bases and J gave up 1 base; unmatched junction bases: 3. The CDR3 extends over 16 amino acids. The germline gives CDR1 KGHDR, CDR2 SFDVKD. DNA of the CDR3: TGTGCCACCAGTGATTCGGGGAGGGGGAACACCGGGGAGCTGTTTTTT. Protein product: CATSDSGRGNTGELFF.

The chain employs TRBV5-1 and TRBJ2-3; 10 bases agree with TRBD2. There are 14 residues in the CDR3. Looked up from germline, CDR1 is SGHRS and CDR2 is YFSETQ. V lost 7 bases and J lost 0; bases outside the gene matches: 2. Here the CDR3 reads CASQRGGSTDTQYF. CDR3 DNA sequence: TGCGCCAGCCAGCGGGGGGGAAGCACAGATACGCAGTATTTT. The entire variable domain, with the rest obtained from reference TRBV5-1 and TRBJ2-3, is as follows: KAGVTQTPRYLIKTRGQQVTLSCSPISGHRSVSWYQQTPGQGLQFLFEYFSETQRNKGNFPGRFSGRQFSNSRSEMNVSTLELGDSALYLCASQRGGSTDTQYFGPGTRLTVL.

The chain carries TRBV5-4 and TRBJ2-1, with D hard to call. With 2 bases removed from V and 3 bases from J, the gap between germline ends came to 6 bases. The CDR3 runs 13 residues. Looked up from germline, CDR1 is SGHNT and CDR2 is YYREEE (reference sequence). Here the CDR3 DNA reads TGTGCCAGCAGCTTATACGACTACAATGAGCAGTTCTTC. The encoded protein is CASSLYDYNEQFF.

The chain recombines TRBV5-4 with TRBJ1-2, with 7 bases lining up with TRBD1. Trimming cost V 5 bases and J 7 bases; bases outside gene matches: 8. The germline gives CDR1 SGHNT, CDR2 YYREEE (reference sequence). The CDR3 covers 13 residues. The CDR3 DNA sequence: TGTGCCAGCAGTTCAGACAGGGAGGCTGGCTACACCTTC. Amino acids: CASSSDREAGYTF.

The chain is built from TRBV18 and TRBJ1-1, with D tentatively TRBD1 (5 bases). The CDR3 loop spans 15 amino acids. Trimming pared 3 bases from V and 1 base from J, leaving 12 bases between. The V gene's germline CDR1 is KGHSH and CDR2 LQKENI. DNA for the CDR3: TGTGCCAGCTCACCGGGGCCGGGGAGGAACACTGAAGCTTTCTTT. Translation gives CASSPGPGRNTEAFF.

This rearrangement joins TRBV12-3 or TRBV12-4 to TRBJ2-5, with a weak D call TRBD1 (5 bases). This CDR3 contains 13 residues. V lost 2 bases, J lost 2 bases, and 6 bases lay in between. The CDR3: CASSLNRQETQYF. CDR3 nucleotide sequence: TGTGCCAGCAGTTTAAACAGGCAAGAGACCCAGTACTTC.

The V gene is TRBV9, the J gene TRBJ2-5; TRBD2 agrees at 14 bases. V lost 3 bases and J lost 4; bases outside the gene matches: 5. The germline gives CDR1 SGDLS, CDR2 YYNGEE. This CDR3 is 16 amino acids long. The CDR3 DNA reads as TGTGCCAGCAGCGCCGGACTAGCGGGGGGCCCAGAGACCCAGTACTTC. The encoded protein is CASSAGLAGGPETQYF.

The genes are TRBV19 and TRBJ2-4; maybe TRBD1 (5 bases). The length of the CDR3 is 16 residues. CDR1 is LNHDA, CDR2 SQIVND, per germline (reference sequence). V lost 2 bases, J lost 7 bases, and 18 bases lay in between. The CDR3 DNA reads as TGTGCCAGTAGTATACGGCTCACGCAGGGAAGGAACATTCAGTACTTC. Translated, it gives CASSIRLTQGRNIQYF. Variable domain in full (rest from reference TRBV19 and TRBJ2-4): DGGITQSPKYLFRKEGQNVTLSCEQNLNHDAMYWYRQDPGQGLRLIYYSQIVNDFQKGDIAEGYSVSREKKESFPLTVTSAQKNPTAFYLCASSIRLTQGRNIQYFGAGTRLSVL.

J is TRBJ2-7 and V is TRBV27, with D maybe TRBD1 (5 bases). Trimming removed 2 bases from V and 2 bases from J, with 10 bases in between. The germline CDR1 and CDR2 sequences are MNHEY and SMNVEV (reference sequence). The CDR3 contains 14 residues. The DNA of the CDR3 is TGTGCCAGCAGTTTAGTGGCAGGGCCCTACGAGCAGTACTTC. The encoded protein is CASSLVAGPYEQYF.

The rearrangement links TRBV3-1 (or the pseudogene TRBV3-2) to TRBJ2-3; 7 bases agree with TRBD2. Germline-derived CDR1 and CDR2 are LGHDT and YNNKEL (reference sequence). There are 17 residues in the CDR3. J gave up 2 bases and V 0 bases, and 8 bases lay outside the gene matches. CDR3 sequence reads: CASSQDQGGRDTDTQYF. The CDR3 DNA is TGTGCCAGCAGCCAAGATCAGGGAGGGAGGGACACAGATACGCAGTATTTT.

The genes are TRBV6-5 and TRBJ1-2; 7 positions agree with TRBD1. Germline V gene data show CDR1 as MNHEY and CDR2 as SVGAGI. This CDR3 comprises 12 residues. Losses at the gene ends were 6 bases for V and 7 bases for J; bases not matched to a gene: 5. This chain's CDR3 is CASRRQGGGYTF. The DNA for the CDR3 is TGTGCCAGCAGGCGACAGGGCGGTGGCTACACCTTC.

This clone has a handful of counts. The chain carries TRBV5-8 and TRBJ2-1; 12 positions agree with TRBD2. The junction had 8 bases not matched to a gene; V was cut back by 4 bases and J by 6 bases. The V gene's germline CDR1 is SGHTS and CDR2 YDEGEE. The CDR3 totals 16 residues. The CDR3: CASSNSLAGGFNEQFF. CDR3 nucleotides: TGTGCCAGCAGCAACTCCCTAGCGGGAGGGTTCAATGAGCAGTTCTTC.